Listed here are 24 T cell receptor beta chains from one sample, sequenced in a study of HIV-infected patients and healthy controls. TCRdb analysed the 5' RACE reads with MiXCR anew, one entry per CDR3 protein. The sample contains under 70,000 distinct CDR3 sequences, roughly 21% of which appear only once. Sequencing was performed on CD4+ T cells from blood. Receptors originate from a human donor in good health.

V usage is TRBV6-5 and J usage is TRBJ2-2, with D possibly being TRBD1 or TRBD2 (5 bases each). Germline V gene data show CDR1 as MNHEY and CDR2 as SVGAGI. This CDR3 has 13 residues. V was pared by 2 bases and J by 4 bases, with 5 bases between. The CDR3 loop reads CASSYGGTGELFF. The CDR3 DNA follows: TGTGCCAGCAGTTACGGGGGCACCGGGGAGCTGTTTTTT.

This clonotype appeared a few times. The genes are TRBV7-3 and TRBJ2-2; TRBD1 matches 8 bases. This CDR3 comprises 17 residues. From germline, CDR1 is SGHTA and CDR2 FQGTGA. J lost 7 bases, V lost 5 bases, and 15 bases had no gene match. The CDR3 spells CASSLFNIQGVGGELFF. CDR3 DNA sequence: TGTGCCAGCAGCCTATTTAACATACAGGGGGTCGGCGGGGAGCTGTTTTTT.

The V call is TRBV3-1, the J call TRBJ2-3; TRBD1 agrees at 8 bases. Trimming took 2 bases from V and 3 from J; bases not matched to a gene: 7. The CDR3 has 16 amino acids. The V gene's germline CDR1 is LGHDT and CDR2 YNNKEL (reference sequence). The CDR3 loop reads CASSQSDRGRTDTQYF. DNA of the CDR3: TGTGCCAGCAGCCAATCCGACAGGGGAAGAACAGATACGCAGTATTTT.

V gene TRBV10-3 combines with J gene TRBJ2-1, with TRBD1 as a possible D gene (6 bases). The V gene's germline CDR1 is ENHRY and CDR2 SYGVKD. CDR3 size: 14 residues. V was pared by 2 bases and J by 10 bases, with 15 bases between. DNA of the CDR3: TGTGCCATCAGTGAGGGGAGAACAGGGACAGAGCAGTTCTTC. It specifies CAISEGRTGTEQFF.

V and J are TRBV7-2 and TRBJ1-1; 7 bases match TRBD1. The CDR3 is made up of 13 amino acids. Germline V CDR1 and CDR2: SGHTA, FQGNSA. V lost 8 bases, J lost 4 bases, and 7 bases stayed unmatched. The CDR3 nucleotides read TGTGCCAGCCAAAGGCAGGGGGGCACTGAAGCTTTCTTT. Its translation is CASQRQGGTEAFF. Looking up the rest from reference TRBV7-2 and TRBJ1-1 gives the full variable domain: GAGVSQSPSNKVTEKGKDVELRCDPISGHTALYWYRQSLGQGLEFLIYFQGNSAPDKSGLPSDRFSAERTGGSVSTLTIQRTQQEDSAVYLCASQRQGGTEAFFGQGTRLTVV.

This chain connects TRBV5-1 to TRBJ2-3, with 9 bases aligning to TRBD2. This CDR3 comprises 18 residues. Germline V gives CDR1 SGHRS, CDR2 YFSETQ. The V and J ends lost 2 bases and 4 bases, in that order; junction bases with no gene match: 14. CDR3 region: CASSFEVRGTSSPDTQYF. Written as DNA, the CDR3 is TGCGCCAGCAGCTTCGAAGTCAGAGGGACTAGCAGTCCAGATACGCAGTATTTT.

The chain couples TRBV3-1 to TRBJ1-1, with TRBD1 matching 7 bases. The CDR3 contains 18 residues. The V segment lost 0 bases and the J segment 5 bases; nucleotides outside the gene matches: 15. Germline V gives CDR1 LGHDT, CDR2 YNNKEL (reference sequence). The CDR3 DNA sequence: TGTGCCAGCAGCCAAGATCCTCGGAAAGGGGGCGGGATTACTGAAGCTTTCTTT. Translated, it gives CASSQDPRKGGGITEAFF.

This clonotype was recorded at least ten times. The chain employs TRBV27 and TRBJ2-1; TRBD1 matches at 9 bases. Germline assignment: CDR1 MNHEY and CDR2 SMNVEV (reference sequence). Unmatched junction bases numbered 5, after V lost 4 bases and J lost 4 bases. The CDR3 runs to 15 residues. Here the CDR3 DNA reads TGTGCCAGCAGTTCCATCGACAGGGGGTACAATGAGCAGTTCTTC. This sequence encodes CASSSIDRGYNEQFF.

The chain is built from TRBV6-5 and TRBJ1-3; D not certain. Germline V gene data show CDR1 as MNHEY and CDR2 as SVGAGI. Between the trimmed V and J ends, which lost 4 bases and 0 bases, there was a span of 10 bases. The CDR3 is made up of 15 amino acids. CDR3 sequence reads: CASSSTDHSGNTIYF. The CDR3 DNA reads TGTGCCAGCAGTTCCACCGACCACTCTGGAAACACCATATATTTT.

In this sample, this clonotype turned up a few times. A read error may account for a junction end that differs from germline. The CDR3 is CASSLDWVTDTQYF. In DNA, the CDR3 is TGTGCCAGTAGTCTAGATTGGGTCACAGATACGCAGTATTTT. The chain employs TRBV19 and TRBJ2-3; D gene unclear. The CDR3 runs 14 residues. CDR1 LNHDA and CDR2 SQIVND come from the germline V gene (reference sequence).

This clonotype was seen ten or more times. The rearrangement joins TRBV29-1 to TRBJ1-5; D remains unclear. Trimming stripped 3 bases from V and 1 base from J, with 7 bases between. The germline V gene encodes CDR1 SQVTM and CDR2 ANQGSEA. CDR3 length equals 13 residues. The CDR3 sequence is CSVDKGSNQPQHF. In DNA, the CDR3 is TGCAGCGTTGACAAGGGAAGCAATCAGCCCCAGCATTTT. Filled out from reference TRBV29-1 and TRBJ1-5, the complete variable domain reads SAVISQKPSRDICQRGTSLTIQCQVDSQVTMMFWYRQQPGQSLTLIATANQGSEATYESGFVIDKFPISRPNLTFSTLTVSNMSPEDSSIYLCSVDKGSNQPQHFGDGTRLSIL.

This clonotype came up a few times. The chain employs TRBV13 and TRBJ2-5, with 7 bases that match TRBD2. Looked up from germline, CDR1 is PRHDT and CDR2 is FYEKMQ (reference sequence). Losses at the gene ends were 5 bases for V and 4 bases for J; bases not matched to a gene: 7. The length of the CDR3 is 14 residues. The CDR3 here is CASSPSSGRETQYF. For the CDR3, the DNA is TGTGCCAGCAGCCCTTCTAGCGGTCGAGAGACCCAGTACTTC.

This clonotype was observed at least ten times. V and J are TRBV14 and TRBJ2-5, with no clear D. Per germline, CDR1 SGHDN and CDR2 FVKESK. This CDR3 comprises 16 residues. Trimming pared 3 bases from V and 0 bases from J, leaving 14 bases between. The CDR3 DNA reads as TGTGCCAGCAGCCAGCTCCCTCGATTTCACCAAGAGACCCAGTACTTC. It codes for CASSQLPRFHQETQYF.

This clonotype was counted between two and nine times. The CDR3 DNA is TGTGCCAGCGGCGGGACAGGGGTTTACGAGCAGTACTTC. Protein product: CASGGTGVYEQYF. The gene calls are TRBV6-5 and TRBJ2-7, with 10 bases matching TRBD1. Germline values: CDR1 MNHEY, CDR2 SVGAGI. The CDR3 loop spans 13 amino acids. The junction had 5 bases not matched to a gene; V was cut back by 8 bases and J by 4 bases.

The chain recombines TRBV24-1 with TRBJ1-1; 9 bases map to TRBD1. The germline gives CDR1 KGHDR, CDR2 SFDVKD. The trim removed 4 bases at V and 5 bases at J, leaving 7 bases unmatched. The CDR3 contains 15 residues. The CDR3 spells CATSDHGTGKTEAFF. CDR3 nucleotide sequence: TGTGCCACCAGTGACCATGGGACAGGGAAGACTGAAGCTTTCTTT.

The V gene is TRBV20-1, the J gene TRBJ2-7; 8 bases are shared with TRBD1. The CDR3 runs 15 residues. V lost 4 bases, J lost 0 bases, and 8 bases stayed unmatched. Germline V gene lookup returns CDR1 DFQATT and CDR2 SNEGSKA (reference sequence). DNA of the CDR3: TGCAGTGCTAAACCCGGGACAGGTGCCTCCTACGAGCAGTACTTC. Its protein is CSAKPGTGASYEQYF.

The V call is TRBV21-1, the J call TRBJ1-1; the table's D call, TRBD1, was not checked against the DNA. TRBV21-1 is a recognized pseudogene. This CDR3 contains 15 residues. The CDR3 spells CASPGGQLMNTEAFF. The CDR3 DNA reads TGTGCCAGTCCAGGGGGCCAACTTATGAACACTGAAGCTTTCTTT.

The gene calls are TRBV6-6 and TRBJ2-7, with TRBD2 identical over 13 bases. V was pared by 6 bases and J by 3 bases, with 8 bases of the junction left unmatched. Germline CDR1 is MNHNY and CDR2 is SVGAGI (reference sequence). The CDR3 is made up of 16 amino acids. The CDR3 bases are TGTGCCAGCAGCAGGACTAGCGGGGGTTATTTCTACGAGCAGTACTTC. As protein: CASSRTSGGYFYEQYF.

The CDR3 region is CASSPGEFANTGELFF. CDR3 DNA: TGCGCCAGCAGCCCGGGCGAGTTCGCGAACACCGGGGAGCTGTTTTTT. The genes are TRBV5-1 and TRBJ2-2; D call uncertain. The germline V and J ends were trimmed by 4 bases and 0 bases, with 13 bases remaining between them. Germline loops: CDR1 SGHRS, CDR2 YFSETQ. The CDR3 has 16 residues. The variable domain in full, completed from reference TRBV5-1 and TRBJ2-2, reads KAGVTQTPRYLIKTRGQQVTLSCSPISGHRSVSWYQQTPGQGLQFLFEYFSETQRNKGNFPGRFSGRQFSNSRSEMNVSTLELGDSALYLCASSPGEFANTGELFFGEGSRLTVL.

This clonotype was picked up many times. The chain recombines TRBV28 with TRBJ1-3; D is perhaps TRBD1 (6 bases). CDR1 is MDHEN and CDR2 is SYDVKM in the germline V gene. The CDR3 contains 13 residues. The V gene lost 7 bases and the J gene lost 3 bases, with 10 bases spanning the gap. CDR3 sequence: CASKQGFGNTIYF. The CDR3 DNA reads as TGTGCCAGCAAACAGGGTTTTGGAAACACCATATATTTT.

The CDR3 DNA sequence: TGCAGCGTTGACAATAGGGGTACTGAAGCTTTCTTT. This codes for CSVDNRGTEAFF. The V gene is TRBV29-1, the J gene TRBJ1-1; tentative D call: TRBD1 (5 bases). CDR3 length: 12 amino acids. V lost 3 bases and J lost 5, with 10 bases in between. Germline values: CDR1 SQVTM, CDR2 ANQGSEA. The complete variable domain, with remaining parts taken from reference TRBV29-1 and TRBJ1-1, reads SAVISQKPSRDICQRGTSLTIQCQVDSQVTMMFWYRQQPGQSLTLIATANQGSEATYESGFVIDKFPISRPNLTFSTLTVSNMSPEDSSIYLCSVDNRGTEAFFGQGTRLTVV.

This clonotype is judged medium-sized. The gene calls are TRBV29-1 and TRBJ1-1; 7 bases map to TRBD1. Germline CDR1 reads SQVTM; CDR2 reads ANQGSEA. The junction had 1 base not matched to a gene; V was cut back by 3 bases and J by 3 bases. The CDR3 length is 12 residues. CDR3 loop: CSVDRGDTEAFF. DNA of the CDR3: TGCAGCGTTGACAGGGGGGACACTGAAGCTTTCTTT.

This clonotype occurred many times. The chain couples TRBV29-1 to TRBJ1-1; D unresolved. This CDR3 has 13 amino acids. V was clipped by 4 bases and J by 0 bases, with 9 bases between them. Germline CDR1 is SQVTM and CDR2 is ANQGSEA. The CDR3 region has the DNA TGCAGCGTTGTAGAGTCGGTGAACACTGAAGCTTTCTTT. Its translation: CSVVESVNTEAFF.

This clonotype has more than one count but fewer than ten. The V call is TRBV9, the J call TRBJ1-2; no definite D call. The germline CDR1 and CDR2 sequences are SGDLS and YYNGEE. This CDR3 has 16 amino acids. Trimming took off 3 bases at V and 0 bases at J, with 15 bases between the two ends. CDR3 nucleotide sequence: TGTGCCAGCAGCGCCAATAGACACTATACTAACTATGGCTACACCTTC. Its translation is CASSANRHYTNYGYTF.